This T cell receptor beta chain emerged from a study of blood T cells in healthy people across ages. With a J-beta primer mix and a sample-barcoded 5' primer, a second PCR ran about 7 to 12 cycles. TCRdb called the 5' RACE reads again in MiXCR, with one record for every CDR3 protein. The profile shows over a million distinct CDR3 sequences, roughly 45% of them singletons. At least 7 million PBMCs were isolated per sample. With each sample, at least 5 micrograms of total RNA were extracted. The source of this sequence is a woman between 18 and 29 years old in good health. The sample comprised blood.

CDR3 DNA: TGCGCCAGCAGCCAGGTTGACAGGATTTATGGCTACACCTTC. This gives the protein CASSQVDRIYGYTF. This rearrangement joins TRBV4-1 to TRBJ1-2; D perhaps matches TRBD1 (6 bases). The CDR3 consists of 14 residues. The V gene's germline CDR1 is MGHRA and CDR2 YSYEKL. Trimming pared 3 bases from V and 5 bases from J, leaving 13 bases between.